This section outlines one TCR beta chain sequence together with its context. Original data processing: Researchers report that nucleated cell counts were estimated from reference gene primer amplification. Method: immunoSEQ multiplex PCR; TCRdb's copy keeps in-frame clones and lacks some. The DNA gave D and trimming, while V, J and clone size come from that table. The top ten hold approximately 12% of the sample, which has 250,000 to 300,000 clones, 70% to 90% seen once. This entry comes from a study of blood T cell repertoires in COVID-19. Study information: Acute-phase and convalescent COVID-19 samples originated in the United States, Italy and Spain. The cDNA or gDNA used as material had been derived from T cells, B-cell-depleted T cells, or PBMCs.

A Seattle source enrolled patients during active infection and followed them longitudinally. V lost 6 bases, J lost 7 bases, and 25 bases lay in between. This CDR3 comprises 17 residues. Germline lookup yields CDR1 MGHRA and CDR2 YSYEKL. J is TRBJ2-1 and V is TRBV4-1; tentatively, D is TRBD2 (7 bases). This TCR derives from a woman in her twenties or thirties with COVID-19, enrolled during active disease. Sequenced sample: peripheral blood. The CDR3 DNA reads TGCGCCAGCAGACCACTTTTGGGGGGGGGCGTGGTGAATGAGCAGTTCTTC. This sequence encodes CASRPLLGGGVVNEQFF.